The 26 T cell receptor beta chains below were found in one sample sequenced in a study of shared clonotypes between healthy human individuals. Profiled with immunoSEQ multiplex PCR; TCRdb holds only in-frame clones, not every one. The table lists 450,000 to 650,000 clones, about 80% of them singletons. The specimen was PBMCs. These receptors were collected from a woman aged 40 to 49 in good health. Some clones in this sample may be carry-over from other donors' samples.

This chain links TRBV28 with TRBJ1-2; D might be TRBD1 (5 bases). Germline V gene sequence: CDR1 MDHEN, CDR2 SYDVKM. V was shortened by 2 bases and J by 4 bases, with 14 bases between the two germline ends. The CDR3 sequence is 15 residues long. The CDR3 reads CASSLVEGSGYGYTF. CDR3 sequence (DNA): TGTGCCAGCAGTTTAGTAGAGGGGTCTGGCTATGGCTACACCTTC.

This chain connects TRBV7-9 to TRBJ2-7, with 9 bases lining up with TRBD2. The CDR3 length is 15 residues. The germline CDR1 and CDR2 sequences are SEHNR and FQNEAQ (reference sequence). The V segment lost 4 bases and the J segment 5 bases; nucleotides outside the gene matches: 9. This chain's CDR3 is CASSYLSGSPNEQYF. CDR3 DNA: TGTGCCAGCAGCTACCTTAGCGGGAGCCCCAACGAGCAGTACTTC.

The gene calls are TRBV5-4 and TRBJ2-1; 7 bases align to TRBD1. Germline CDR1 is SGHNT and CDR2 is YYREEE (reference sequence). This CDR3 is 16 amino acids long. V shed 0 bases, J shed 5 bases, and the junction held 8 bases outside the gene matches. CDR3 protein: CASSLGLYGTDNEQFF. CDR3 coding DNA: TGTGCCAGCAGCTTGGGGTTGTACGGGACAGACAATGAGCAGTTCTTC.

The V gene is TRBV29-1, the J gene TRBJ1-2; D unresolved. Trimming shortened V by 4 bases and J by 3 bases, and 15 bases separated the two germline ends. The CDR3 is 14 residues long. Germline assignment: CDR1 SQVTM and CDR2 ANQGSEA. DNA of the CDR3: TGCAGCGTTGTAGAGGTGCTTGGGGACTATGGCTACACCTTC. Protein product: CSVVEVLGDYGYTF.

The table lists this clone with a count of one. The sample holds other DNA sequences that translate to the same CDR3. This chain joins TRBV28 and TRBJ1-2; D gene ambiguous. This CDR3 is 12 amino acids long. Germline values: CDR1 MDHEN, CDR2 SYDVKM. Trimming removed 3 bases from V and 5 bases from J, with 7 bases in between. DNA of the CDR3: TGTGCCAGCAGTTTGTCTGGATATGGCTACACCTTC. This translates into CASSLSGYGYTF.

This clone has only one observation. For the CDR3, the DNA is TGTGCCAGCAGGGGTGACTCGGGAACCTTGGGGGCCAACGTCCTGACTTTC. It codes for CASRGDSGTLGANVLTF. The rearrangement joins TRBV2 to TRBJ2-6, with TRBD2 as a possible D gene (5 bases). V was cut by 6 bases and J by 4 bases, with 19 bases left in between. The V gene's germline CDR1 is SNHLY and CDR2 FYNNEI. This CDR3 comprises 17 residues. The full variable domain, completed using reference TRBV2 and TRBJ2-6, is EPEVTQTPSHQVTQMGQEVILRCVPISNHLYFYWYRQILGQKVEFLVSFYNNEISEKSEIFDDQFSVERPDGSNFTLKIRSTKLEDSAMYFCASRGDSGTLGANVLTFGAGSRLTVL.

The chain couples TRBV5-1 to TRBJ1-1; no firm D call. CDR1 is SGHRS and CDR2 is YFSETQ in the germline V gene. This CDR3 is built from 13 residues. Trimming shortened V by 0 bases and J by 1 base, and 4 bases separated the two germline ends. The CDR3 DNA reads TGCGCCAGCAGCTTGGAAGAGAACACTGAAGCTTTCTTT. This gives the protein CASSLEENTEAFF.

The chain joins TRBV6-1 to TRBJ1-3; no firm D call. The CDR3 is 15 residues long. The germline V gene encodes CDR1 MNHNS and CDR2 SASEGT. The ends were cut back, 1 base at V and 6 bases at J, with 13 bases in the middle. The CDR3 nucleotides read TGTGCCAGCAGTGAAGTATGGACTACAAAAAACACCATATATTTT. This codes for CASSEVWTTKNTIYF.

The chain combines TRBV18 with TRBJ2-4, with D possibly TRBD1 on 5 matching bases. Per the germline V gene, CDR1 is KGHSH and CDR2 is LQKENI. V was trimmed by 3 bases and J by 3 bases, leaving 12 bases between them. The CDR3 runs 15 residues. The CDR3 loop reads CASSPRQSLKNIQYF. The CDR3 DNA follows: TGTGCCAGCTCACCCAGACAGAGCCTCAAAAACATTCAGTACTTC.

This clone was seen more than once but under ten times. The chain uses TRBV6-1 and TRBJ2-3, with 8 bases that match TRBD2. The CDR3 extends over 14 amino acids. The ends lost 7 bases at V and 3 bases at J; junction bases unmatched: 6. CDR1 and CDR2 (germline): MNHNS, SASEGT. CDR3 region: CASIRLATTDTQYF. DNA for the CDR3: TGTGCCAGCATCAGACTAGCGACGACAGATACGCAGTATTTT.

The rearrangement links TRBV18 to TRBJ2-2, with D perhaps being TRBD1 or TRBD2 (5 bases each). CDR1 and CDR2 from the germline V gene are KGHSH and LQKENI. Trimming took 3 bases from V and 2 from J, leaving 13 bases between them. The CDR3 covers 16 residues. CDR3 region: CASSPRGPTNTGELFF. CDR3 bases: TGTGCCAGCTCACCCCGGGGCCCAACAAACACCGGGGAGCTGTTTTTT.

This clone was detected a few times. The CDR3 nucleotides read TGTGCCAGCAGCTTTGGGGGGGCTGAAGATACGCAGTATTTT. Its translation is CASSFGGAEDTQYF. J is TRBJ2-3 and V is TRBV7-9; D might be TRBD2 (7 bases). There are 14 residues in the CDR3. The germline V and J ends were trimmed by 3 bases and 5 bases, with 12 bases remaining between them. CDR1 is SEHNR, CDR2 FQNEAQ, per germline (reference sequence).

This chain uses TRBV4-2 with TRBJ1-5; D uncertain. CDR3 length: 15 amino acids. Germline CDR1 LGHNA, CDR2 YNFKEQ. V was shortened by 0 bases and J by 2 bases, with 8 bases between the two germline ends. This CDR3 is CASSQDGRRNQPQHF. The CDR3 DNA is TGTGCCAGCAGCCAAGATGGCAGGCGCAATCAGCCCCAGCATTTT.

V is TRBV28 and J is TRBJ2-7, with 8 bases fitting TRBD2. V was clipped by 6 bases and J by 4 bases; unmatched bases: 5. Germline V CDR1 and CDR2: MDHEN, SYDVKM. CDR3 length: 13 amino acids. CDR3 nucleotides: TGTGCCAGCAGCCCAGCGGGAGTATACGAGCAGTACTTC. Amino acids: CASSPAGVYEQYF.

J is TRBJ2-6 and V is TRBV30; D unclear. Per germline, CDR1 GTSNPN and CDR2 SVGIG (reference sequence). The CDR3 totals 13 residues. Trimming cost V 4 bases and J 1 base, with 5 bases left between them. Here the CDR3 DNA reads TGTGCCTGGAAAGTTTCTGGGGCCAACGTCCTGACTTTC. Amino acids: CAWKVSGANVLTF. The full variable domain, in which reference TRBV30 and TRBJ2-6 provide the parts outside the CDR3, is SQTIHQWPATLVQPVGSPLSLECTVEGTSNPNLYWYRQAAGRGLQLLFYSVGIGQISSEVPQNLSASRPQDRQFILSSKKLLLSDSGFYLCAWKVSGANVLTFGAGSRLTVL.

The V call is TRBV27, the J call TRBJ2-7; D assignment may be TRBD1 or TRBD2 (6 bases each). The germline V gene has CDR1 MNHEY and CDR2 SMNVEV (reference sequence). V lost 5 bases and J lost 1, with 15 bases in between. The CDR3 extends over 15 amino acids. The CDR3 nucleotides read TGTGCCAGCAGTCCACGACTAGGGGGATCCTACGAGCAGTACTTC. As protein: CASSPRLGGSYEQYF.

V and J are TRBV6-1 and TRBJ2-3; D not certain. Germline CDR1 and CDR2: MNHNS and SASEGT. The germline V and J ends were trimmed by 3 bases and 4 bases, with 14 bases remaining between them. This CDR3 comprises 15 residues. The CDR3 loop reads CASSEAVGIADTQYF. The CDR3 nucleotides are TGTGCCAGCAGTGAGGCCGTTGGGATCGCAGATACGCAGTATTTT.

Details on this clone: A far more abundant clone sits one base away, making this likely a read error. This chain joins TRBV28 and TRBJ2-3; 9 positions agree with TRBD2. The CDR3 runs 15 residues. The germline CDR1 and CDR2 sequences are MDHEN and SYDVKM. Germline trimming cut 5 bases from V and 1 base from J; bases unmatched to any gene: 4. The CDR3 nucleotides are TGTGCCAGCAGTGGGGCGGGAGGGGGCACAGATACGCAGTATTTT. Protein sequence: CASSGAGGGTDTQYF.

This clone was seen only once. This rearrangement joins TRBV18 to TRBJ2-4; the D is unclear. V was pared by 4 bases and J by 1 base, with 14 bases between. There are 16 residues in the CDR3. Germline V gene data show CDR1 as KGHSH and CDR2 as LQKENI. CDR3 loop: CASSQSSVMAKNIQYF. As DNA, the CDR3 is TGTGCCAGCTCACAAAGCTCGGTGATGGCCAAAAACATTCAGTACTTC.

The genes are TRBV5-1 and TRBJ2-1, with D tentatively TRBD1 (6 bases). Between the trimmed V and J ends, which lost 2 bases and 3 bases, there was a span of 12 bases. This CDR3 comprises 15 residues. CDR1 SGHRS and CDR2 YFSETQ come from the germline V gene. This CDR3 is CASSLQGTDYNEQFF. The CDR3 region has the DNA TGCGCCAGCAGCTTACAGGGTACTGACTACAATGAGCAGTTCTTC.

This chain connects TRBV25-1 to TRBJ1-3; D call uncertain. The CDR3 is made up of 13 amino acids. V lost 4 bases to trimming and J lost 0 bases, with 4 bases between them. The V gene's germline CDR1 is MGHDK and CDR2 SYGVNS. CDR3 residues: CASSVYSGNTIYF. The CDR3 nucleotides read TGTGCCAGCAGTGTATACTCTGGAAACACCATATATTTT.

The chain links TRBV6-5 to TRBJ1-2; D unresolved. The length of the CDR3 is 15 residues. V was clipped by 5 bases and J by 1 base, with 14 bases between them. Germline CDR1 and CDR2: MNHEY and SVGAGI. CDR3 region: CASSRSQGNNYGYTF. The CDR3, as DNA: TGTGCCAGCAGTCGCTCCCAAGGGAATAACTATGGCTACACCTTC.

V and J are TRBV19 and TRBJ2-7; D is unclear. The germline gives CDR1 LNHDA, CDR2 SQIVND (reference sequence). The CDR3 totals 15 residues. Trimming pared 6 bases from V and 3 bases from J, leaving 18 bases between. CDR3 sequence (DNA): TGTGCCAGTAGCAACCTGGATTCGGGCGGCTACGAGCAGTACTTC. This encodes CASSNLDSGGYEQYF.

The chain is built from TRBV5-1 and TRBJ2-7; D is perhaps TRBD1 or TRBD2 (5 bases each). This CDR3 is 18 amino acids long. The germline V gene has CDR1 SGHRS and CDR2 YFSETQ. Trimming removed 0 bases from V and 0 bases from J, with 19 bases in between. The CDR3: CASSLARRGTAVSYEQYF. For the CDR3, the DNA is TGCGCCAGCAGCTTGGCCAGGCGAGGGACGGCGGTCTCCTACGAGCAGTACTTC.

Regarding this clone: A much larger clone lies one base from this, so it may be a read error. The identical CDR3 is also encoded by other nucleotide sequences in the sample. V gene TRBV6-5 combines with J gene TRBJ2-7, with 13 bases that match TRBD2. Unmatched junction bases numbered 2, after V lost 6 bases and J lost 3 bases. The CDR3 loop spans 14 amino acids. Looked up from germline, CDR1 is MNHEY and CDR2 is SVGAGI. This CDR3 is CASRWTSGSYEQYF. The CDR3 DNA is TGTGCCAGCAGGTGGACTAGCGGGAGCTACGAGCAGTACTTC.

Many counts were recorded for this clone. The J gene is TRBJ2-7, the V gene TRBV27, with a possible D match to TRBD2 (6 bases). The CDR3 contains 13 residues. Looked up from germline, CDR1 is MNHEY and CDR2 is SMNVEV (reference sequence). V was clipped by 6 bases and J by 2 bases, with 11 bases between them. The DNA of the CDR3 is TGTGCCAGCAGGCGGGACTTAACCTACGAGCAGTACTTC. Translated, it gives CASRRDLTYEQYF.